The 26 T cell receptor beta chains below were found in one sample sequenced in a study of blood T cells in healthy people across ages. The second PCR ran about 6 to 11 cycles with a sample-barcoded 5' primer and J-beta primers. TCRdb ran MiXCR on the 5' RACE reads and lists one entry per CDR3 protein. This table has about 1.1 million distinct CDR3 sequences, around two fifths appearing once. Sample: blood. These receptors all stem from a man between 18 and 35 years old in good health.

This clonotype appeared once. This chain joins TRBV5-8 and TRBJ1-1; D call uncertain. This CDR3 is built from 16 residues. V lost 4 bases to trimming and J lost 4 bases, with 20 bases between them. CDR1 and CDR2 (germline): SGHTS, YDEGEE. The CDR3 nucleotides read TGTGCCAGCAGCCCTGACCCGGACGGGCTCGGCACTGAAGCTTTCTTT. Amino acid sequence: CASSPDPDGLGTEAFF.

Note on this clonotype: One junction end disagrees with the germline gene, perhaps due to a read error. The chain links TRBV28 to TRBJ2-3, with 13 bases fitting TRBD2. CDR1 is MDHEN, CDR2 SYDVKM, per germline. The CDR3 length is 16 residues. DNA of the CDR3: TGTGCCAGCAGTTTCTCGGGACTAGCGGGGACAGGTACGCAGTATTTT. It is translated as CASSFSGLAGTGTQYF.

CDR3: CASTSEGMSTDTQYF. The CDR3 DNA follows: TGTGCCAGTACTAGTGAGGGGATGTCGACAGATACGCAGTATTTT. The chain joins TRBV2 to TRBJ2-3, with D perhaps assigned TRBD1 or TRBD2 (5 bases each). Germline V gene data show CDR1 as SNHLY and CDR2 as FYNNEI. V lost 9 bases to trimming and J lost 3 bases, with 19 bases between them. This CDR3 has 15 amino acids. Together with reference TRBV2 and TRBJ2-3, the CDR3 gives the full variable domain: EPEVTQTPSHQVTQMGQEVILRCVPISNHLYFYWYRQILGQKVEFLVSFYNNEISEKSEIFDDQFSVERPDGSNFTLKIRSTKLEDSAMYFCASTSEGMSTDTQYFGPGTRLTVL.

This clonotype occurred a few times. This chain uses TRBV11-1 with TRBJ2-7; D unresolved. Between the trimmed V and J ends, which lost 6 bases and 1 base, there was a span of 13 bases. Per germline, CDR1 SGHAT and CDR2 FQDESV (reference sequence). The CDR3 length is 14 residues. This chain's CDR3 is CASSPPRGSYEQYF. CDR3 in DNA: TGTGCCAGCAGTCCCCCCCGAGGATCCTACGAGCAGTACTTC.

In this sample, this clonotype turned up many times. This sequence joins TRBV4-2 and TRBJ2-3; 9 nucleotides align to TRBD2. Unmatched junction bases numbered 5, after V lost 0 bases and J lost 4 bases. The CDR3 has 16 residues. CDR1 and CDR2 (germline): LGHNA, YNFKEQ. The CDR3 reads CASSQDWGLAADTQYF. DNA of the CDR3: TGTGCCAGCAGCCAAGATTGGGGACTAGCAGCAGATACGCAGTATTTT.

This clonotype was picked up a small number of times. The chain carries TRBV5-1 and TRBJ1-2; 9 bases align to TRBD1. The length of the CDR3 is 13 residues. The J segment lost 8 bases and the V segment lost 5 bases, leaving 7 bases of the junction unmatched. Germline lookup yields CDR1 SGHRS and CDR2 YFSETQ. CDR3 sequence reads: CASRGQGTEGYTF. In DNA, the CDR3 is TGCGCCAGCAGAGGACAGGGGACGGAAGGCTACACCTTC.

With respect to this clonotype: A read error may produce the germline difference seen at one junction end. The CDR3, as DNA: TGTGCCGGCAGTGAAGGGTTTGCCCCGAATGAAAAACTGTTTTTT. This gives the protein CAGSEGFAPNEKLFF. This chain links TRBV2 with TRBJ1-4, with D unclear. The V gene's germline CDR1 is SNHLY and CDR2 FYNNEI. This CDR3 spans 15 amino acids.

This clonotype has a handful of counts. The chain couples TRBV20-1 to TRBJ2-7; 7 bases fit TRBD1. The V gene's germline CDR1 is DFQATT and CDR2 SNEGSKA (reference sequence). The CDR3 runs 14 residues. After removal of 0 bases from V and 5 bases from J, the junction contained 7 bases not matched to a gene. CDR3 amino acids: CSARDKGAMNEQYF. CDR3 coding DNA: TGCAGTGCTAGAGATAAGGGGGCTATGAACGAGCAGTACTTC.

Turning to this clonotype: Sequence at one end of the junction differs from germline and may be a read error. The chain couples TRBV3-1 to TRBJ2-3; 7 positions agree with TRBD2. The CDR3 covers 16 residues. The germline V gene encodes CDR1 LGHDT and CDR2 YNNKEL (reference sequence). The CDR3 spells CASSQNAGVTTETQYF. CDR3 bases: TGTGCCAGCAGCCAAAACGCGGGGGTGACCACAGAGACGCAGTATTTT.

This clonotype has just a few counts. The chain links TRBV4-2 to TRBJ1-2; no definite D call. Trimming took off 0 bases at V and 1 base at J, with 6 bases between the two ends. The V gene's germline CDR1 is LGHNA and CDR2 YNFKEQ. This CDR3 contains 14 residues. The CDR3 sequence is CASSQERINYGYTF. In nucleotides, the CDR3 is TGTGCCAGCAGCCAAGAGCGCATTAACTATGGCTACACCTTC.

This clonotype was counted only a few times. V is TRBV15 and J is TRBJ2-5; no clear D. Germline lookup yields CDR1 LNHNV and CDR2 YYDKDF (reference sequence). The CDR3 length is 15 residues. V lost 0 bases, J lost 5 bases, and 13 bases lay in between. The CDR3 DNA sequence: TGTGCCACCAGCAGAGATCAGACGAAGAGGGAGACCCAGTACTTC. It specifies CATSRDQTKRETQYF.

V gene TRBV27 combines with J gene TRBJ1-5; 7 bases fit TRBD1. CDR3 size: 14 residues. Germline assignment: CDR1 MNHEY and CDR2 SMNVEV (reference sequence). After removal of 0 bases from V and 11 bases from J, the junction contained 7 bases not matched to a gene. The CDR3 nucleotides read TGTGCCAGCAGTTTATCGGGACCAGGGGGGGCCCAGCATTTT. This codes for CASSLSGPGGAQHF.

V usage is TRBV5-1 and J usage is TRBJ2-5, with D perhaps TRBD1 (5 bases). Germline V lookup: CDR1 SGHRS, CDR2 YFSETQ. V lost 0 bases and J 3 bases, leaving 15 bases between the germline ends. The CDR3 sequence is 16 residues long. The CDR3 here is CASSLVTGARKETQYF. CDR3 in DNA: TGCGCCAGCAGCTTGGTTACAGGCGCAAGAAAAGAGACCCAGTACTTC.

This clonotype was observed a handful of times. V usage is TRBV7-2 and J usage is TRBJ2-3; TRBD2 agrees at 8 bases. Germline CDR1 and CDR2: SGHTA and FQGNSA. The CDR3 consists of 17 residues. V shed 4 bases, J shed 6 bases, and the junction held 15 bases outside the gene matches. CDR3 nucleotides: TGTGCCAGCAGCTCTAGGGGAGGTCGGGGGGGGTCCGATACGCAGTATTTT. This translates into CASSSRGGRGGSDTQYF.

The rearrangement links TRBV3-1 to TRBJ2-1; perhaps TRBD1 as D (5 bases). Germline values: CDR1 LGHDT, CDR2 YNNKEL (reference sequence). Trimming took 7 bases from V and 8 from J, leaving 21 bases between them. This CDR3 comprises 15 residues. In DNA, the CDR3 is TGTGCCAGCAACCCAGGACCCAACAGGTTAGATGAGCAGTTCTTC. Its protein is CASNPGPNRLDEQFF.

This clonotype was seen once. The V gene is TRBV24-1, the J gene TRBJ2-2, with a tentative D call TRBD2 (5 bases). Germline CDR1 and CDR2: KGHDR and SFDVKD. V was cut by 1 base and J by 2 bases, with 10 bases left in between. The CDR3 is made up of 16 amino acids. The CDR3 here is CATSDFEGLNTGELFF. CDR3 nucleotides: TGTGCCACCAGTGATTTTGAGGGCCTCAACACCGGGGAGCTGTTTTTT.

V and J are TRBV6-2 or TRBV6-3 and TRBJ2-1, with TRBD2 identical over 8 bases. Germline trimming cut 2 bases from V and 13 bases from J; bases unmatched to any gene: 7. The CDR3 spans 13 residues. Germline values: CDR1 MNHEY, CDR2 SVGEGT. Written as DNA, the CDR3 is TGTGCCAGCAGTTACGCCCCCGGGAGGGCCCAGTTCTTC. It specifies CASSYAPGRAQFF.

The chain has TRBV2 and TRBJ2-1; 8 bases map to TRBD2. V gave up 8 bases and J gave up 12 bases; unmatched junction bases: 21. The germline V gene has CDR1 SNHLY and CDR2 FYNNEI. CDR3 length equals 16 residues. The CDR3 protein is CASLSEGRAGAGGQFF. As DNA, the CDR3 is TGTGCCAGCTTATCCGAGGGACGAGCGGGGGCGGGTGGGCAGTTCTTC.

This clonotype was seen a few times. The V and J genes are TRBV3-1 and TRBJ2-5; 9 bases fit TRBD2. The germline CDR1 and CDR2 sequences are LGHDT and YNNKEL (reference sequence). J gave up 4 bases and V 4 bases, and 4 bases lay outside the gene matches. The CDR3 covers 14 residues. In DNA, the CDR3 is TGTGCCAGCAGCCTCCTGACTAGCGGAGAGACCCAGTACTTC. It encodes CASSLLTSGETQYF.

This clonotype turned up a few times. V gene TRBV12-3 or TRBV12-4 combines with J gene TRBJ2-5; maybe TRBD1 (6 bases). With 7 bases removed from V and 1 base from J, the gap between germline ends came to 13 bases. The CDR3 contains 14 residues. The CDR3, as DNA: TGTGCCAGCACCCCCGGGACAACCCAAGAGACCCAGTACTTC. It specifies CASTPGTTQETQYF.

The V call is TRBV28, the J call TRBJ1-2; D may be TRBD1 (6 bases). Trimming took off 5 bases at V and 4 bases at J, with 14 bases between the two ends. Germline V lookup: CDR1 MDHEN, CDR2 SYDVKM. This CDR3 comprises 14 residues. The CDR3 region has the DNA TGTGCCAGCAGTATTCATCAGGGGAGCTATGGCTACACCTTC. It translates to CASSIHQGSYGYTF.

This clonotype was seen more than once but under ten times. This rearrangement joins TRBV4-1 to TRBJ1-1; tentatively, D is TRBD1 (5 bases). V was shortened by 0 bases and J by 5 bases, with 13 bases between the two germline ends. Germline CDR1 MGHRA, CDR2 YSYEKL. This CDR3 has 15 amino acids. The CDR3 bases are TGCGCCAGCAGCCAAGATCAGGGACCCACAACTGAAGCTTTCTTT. This codes for CASSQDQGPTTEAFF.

This clonotype occurred a few times. The gene calls are TRBV6-5 and TRBJ2-3; 9 nucleotides line up with TRBD1. The CDR3 is 14 residues long. With V trimmed by 4 bases and J by 5 bases, 4 bases remained unmatched. From germline, CDR1 is MNHEY and CDR2 SVGAGI. CDR3 residues: CASSSDRGGDTQYF. The CDR3 DNA sequence: TGTGCCAGCAGTTCGGACAGGGGTGGAGATACGCAGTATTTT.

This clonotype was picked up a small number of times. CDR3 sequence (DNA): TGTGCCAGCAGGACCACAGGATACAATGAGCAGTTCTTC. Translation: CASRTTGYNEQFF. V and J are TRBV28 and TRBJ2-1; TRBD1 might be the D (5 bases). Germline V CDR1 and CDR2: MDHEN, SYDVKM. This CDR3 spans 13 amino acids. The ends were cut back, 6 bases at V and 4 bases at J, with 10 bases in the middle.

This chain connects TRBV12-3 or TRBV12-4 to TRBJ2-7, with a possible D match to TRBD2 (5 bases). V dropped 8 bases and J dropped 8 bases, with 16 bases sitting between them. The CDR3 extends over 12 amino acids. The CDR3 is CASSRGIGQQYF. In DNA, the CDR3 is TGTGCCAGCTCGAGAGGGATCGGGCAGCAGTACTTC.

The chain employs TRBV12-3 or TRBV12-4 and TRBJ2-3, with 13 nucleotides matching TRBD2. The CDR3 runs 17 residues. V dropped 5 bases and J dropped 9; count of bases not matched to a gene: 14. The CDR3 sequence: CASSHETSGGWRETQYF. Written as DNA, the CDR3 is TGTGCCAGCAGTCACGAGACTAGCGGGGGGTGGAGAGAGACGCAGTATTTT.